The entry below describes one T cell receptor (beta chain). This clone was detected a few times. The specificity of this receptor is unknown. No per-base quality is available; no much larger clone lies one base away. To prepare the library, the immunoSEQ multiplex PCR assay was applied. Under the source paper's analysis protocol: A statistical classification framework was built to diagnose cytomegalovirus status from the catalog of TCR beta chain sequences. What TCRdb holds here is the immuneACCESS table cut down to in-frame rearrangements. Part of the clones is not present; checked against another copy, under half of the missing clones reflect an unresolved V gene, and the others are unexplained. V, J and clone size reflect that table, while D and trimming were determined from the DNA. Within this sample are hundreds of thousands of clones, with roughly 90% of them counted one time only. The ten largest clones represent around 0.92% of the sample.

After removal of 4 bases from V and 2 bases from J, the junction retains 5 bases not matched to a gene. The CDR1 and CDR2 encoded by the germline V gene are SGHAT and FQNNGV. The CDR3, from cysteine to phenylalanine, totals 15 residues. Of all the DNA, just the CDR3 is kept, 45 bases in frame from base 1. This entry comes from a study of cytomegalovirus exposure and HLA in healthy donors (dated by TCRdb to about 2017). Notes on the research overall: The 500 to 800 repertoires of the first cohort and the 95 to 150 validation repertoires were produced on the same platform, according to a later analysis. The study aimed to test whether signatures of past pathogen exposure could be identified by cataloging public T cell receptors. Besides the first cohort of more than 650 subjects, a separate validation cohort made up of 120 different subjects was used. The study combined high-throughput TCR immunosequencing, statistical association of individual TCRs with disease status, and machine learning to predict cytomegalovirus infection status.

Donors formed part of the validation cohort, which comprised some 120 subjects and was distinct from the first cohort of 666 subjects. What the authors observed across the whole study: A later analysis lacked HLA typing for the validation cohort, so it scored co-occurrence in that cohort across all 120 or so repertoires. In vitro tests confirmed that a few of the cytomegalovirus-associated TCR beta chains recognize cytomegalovirus antigens. Subsequent analysis determined that TCRs grouped into clusters in the first cohort also showed a tendency toward co-occurrence across the 90 to 150 validation repertoires, and 94% of cluster scores exceeded 0. The authors suggested that the approach could potentially be generalized to other disease states and immunological phenotypes. The study gave a list of 150 to 200 TCR beta chains associated with cytomegalovirus. The classifier was reported to diagnose cytomegalovirus status with high specificity and sensitivity in both the original and validation cohorts. Most TCR sequences were seen in very few donors, while some public TCRs were found in many individuals.

This receptor was identified in a woman between 18 and 29 years old in good health and CMV-seronegative. Sequenced sample: PBMCs. The chain employs TRBV11-2 and TRBJ1-2; 9 central nucleotides agree with TRBD1. The CDR3 protein sequence reads: CASSSHRGLNYGYTF. The DNA sequence reads TGTGCCAGCAGCTCACACAGGGGGCTGAACTATGGCTACACCTTC.